This TCR beta chain comes out of a study of identical twins. TCRdb called the 5' RACE reads again in MiXCR, with one record for every CDR3 protein. Among hundreds of thousands of distinct CDR3 sequences, approximately 13% were seen once, and the ten largest hold about 1.5%. Trimming left V 7 bases short and J 4 bases short, with 16 bases between. The germline gives CDR1 MDHEN, CDR2 SYDVKM. The CDR3 runs to 14 residues. The same sample was also used in a study of yellow fever vaccine responses in identical twins.

This sequence joins TRBV28 and TRBJ1-1, with D possibly being TRBD1 (6 bases). The clonotype comes from a woman aged 18 to 35 in good health. Sequencing input: PBMCs. The CDR3 DNA sequence: TGTGCCAGCACCCCCCGGACAGTGGGCACTGAAGCTTTCTTT. Its translation is CASTPRTVGTEAFF. The full variable domain, completed using reference TRBV28 and TRBJ1-1, is DVKVTQSSRYLVKRTGEKVFLECVQDMDHENMFWYRQDPGLGLRLIYFSYDVKMKEKGDIPEGYSVSREKKERFSLILESASTNQTSMYLCASTPRTVGTEAFFGQGTRLTVV.